This T cell receptor (beta chain) was recorded in a study of shared clonotypes between healthy human individuals. Free of recent acute infections or vaccinations, the donors were healthy HIV-negative adults. Extraction of genomic DNA in unsorted samples used roughly 100 million PBMCs. The germline CDR1 and CDR2 sequences are MNHEY and SMNVEV (reference sequence). The CDR3 loop spans 14 amino acids. The V gene lost 6 bases and the J gene lost 2 bases, with 14 bases spanning the gap. Assay execution proceeded at the deep level. The unsorted PBMC sample used ten immunoSEQ deep assay plates. This table comes from immunoSEQ multiplex PCR, and its TCRdb copy is limited to in-frame clones, with some not included. Of about 490,000 clones listed, 70% to 80% were seen once; the top ten hold more than 10%. A note on this clone: Other DNA sequences of this sample code for an identical CDR3.

The chain carries TRBV27 and TRBJ2-7, with D maybe TRBD2 (6 bases). Source material: PBMCs. The clonotype comes from a woman between 35 and 50 years old in good health. Some clones in this sample may be carry-over from other donors' samples. CDR3 nucleotide sequence: TGTGCCAGCAGCCTAGGTGCGGGACCCTACGAGCAGTACTTC. It encodes CASSLGAGPYEQYF.